At least ten counts were recorded for the clone carrying this T cell receptor (beta chain). Its cognate antigen is unknown. These data originate in a study of CD8 T cells in ankylosing spondylitis. Study-wide points: Blood of patients with ankylosing spondylitis appeared to be characterized by a TCR beta motif of fewer than 10 highly homologous variants.

It was by quantitative 5'-RACE with molecular barcodes that TCR beta libraries were made. TCRdb passed the 5' RACE reads through MiXCR, listing each CDR3 protein once. The data show approximately 200,000 distinct CDR3 sequences, 13% seen once. CDR3 size: 13 residues. The ends were cut back, 6 bases at V and 7 bases at J, with 12 bases in the middle. The TCR sequence derives from a female donor with ankylosing spondylitis or in good health (not recorded which). Sequences were obtained from blood, either unsorted or a sorted T cell fraction (not recorded which). The V and J genes are TRBV12-3 or TRBV12-4 and TRBJ1-4; D gene ambiguous. The CDR3 protein is CASSDTSFEKLFF. The CDR3 DNA is TGTGCCAGCAGCGACACCTCCTTTGAAAAACTGTTTTTT.